Listed below are T cell receptor beta chains from one sample, sequenced in a study of regulatory T cells in long-lasting Graves disease. Each CDR3 protein is one row after TCRdb ran MiXCR on the multiplex PCR reads. The data show a few hundred thousand distinct CDR3 sequences, around 22% seen once. The input for sequencing was peripheral blood mononuclear cells (PBMCs), taken when the disease was refractory, from a patient treated with antithyroid drugs. The receptor source for this set is a female donor with Graves disease. Both conserved end residues are part of each CDR3. D genes are given only for firm matches. Part of the rows lack a size; the others show once, few, many or a class for expanded clones.

j_gene | abundance | v_gene | d_gene | CDR3aa | CDR3nt
TRBJ2-1 | - | TRBV2 | TRBD2 | CASSTGTSGRSEQFF | TGTGCCAGCAGCACCGGGACTAGCGGGAGGAGTGAGCAGTTCTTC
TRBJ2-7 | many | TRBV27 | TRBD2 | CASHPVAGVAYEQYF | TGTGCCAGCCACCCCGTAGCGGGAGTAGCCTACGAGCAGTACTTC
TRBJ2-2 | few | TRBV10-3 | - | CATAQKGGTGELFF | TGTGCCACCGCCCAGAAGGGGGGCACCGGGGAGCTGTTTTTT
TRBJ1-5 | many | TRBV12-3/TRBV12-4 | - | CASSLLLNQPQHF | TGTGCCAGCAGTTTGCTATTGAATCAGCCCCAGCATTTT
TRBJ2-4 | few | TRBV29-1 | TRBD2 | CSVALAERAKNIQYF | TGCAGCGTTGCCCTAGCGGAACGAGCCAAAAACATTCAGTACTTC
TRBJ2-7 | few | TRBV10-3 | - | CASKRLLTYEQYF | TGTGCCAGCAAAAGACTGTTGACCTACGAGCAGTACTTC
TRBJ2-7 | few | TRBV20-1 | - | CSAKQGREQYF | TGCAGTGCTAAACAGGGACGCGAGCAGTACTTC
TRBJ1-6 | - | TRBV19 | TRBD1 | CASSTATGGYNPPLHF | TGTGCCAGTAGTACCGCCACAGGGGGCTATAATCCACCCCTCCACTTT
TRBJ1-1 | many | TRBV28 | - | CASSSESSAEAFF | TGTGCCAGCAGTTCAGAATCGAGCGCTGAAGCTTTCTTT
TRBJ2-5 | few | TRBV24-1 | - | CATSDFPLRGEKETQYF | TGTGCCACCAGTGATTTTCCTCTCAGGGGGGAGAAGGAGACCCAGTACTTC
TRBJ1-2 | once | TRBV12-3/TRBV12-4 | TRBD1 | CASSLPGQGALNGYTF | TGTGCCAGCAGTTTACCGGGACAGGGGGCTTTAAATGGCTACACCTTC
TRBJ2-7 | many | TRBV24-1 | - | CATSDFSSEQYF | TGTGCCACCAGTGATTTTTCGTCCGAGCAGTACTTC
TRBJ2-7 | few | TRBV20-1 | - | CSARGDRGAYEQYF | TGCAGTGCTAGAGGCGACAGAGGTGCCTACGAGCAGTACTTC
TRBJ2-7 | few | TRBV20-1 | - | CSARLGPHYEQYF | TGCAGTGCTAGACTGGGACCACATTACGAGCAGTACTTC
TRBJ2-4 | few | TRBV20-1 | - | CSATLVSNIQYF | TGCAGTGCCACTCTAGTCAGCAACATTCAGTACTTC
TRBJ1-1 | - | TRBV5-1 | - | CASGDMGGRSTEAFF | TGCGCCTCGGGAGATATGGGGGGTCGAAGCACTGAAGCTTTCTTT
TRBJ2-6 | - | TRBV27 | - | CASSKPPPSGANVLTF | TGTGCCAGCTCAAAGCCCCCACCCTCTGGGGCCAACGTCCTGACTTTC
TRBJ1-5 | - | TRBV19 | - | CASSILDRNQPQHF | TGTGCCAGTAGTATCTTGGACAGAAATCAGCCCCAGCATTTT
TRBJ2-7 | few | TRBV7-2 | TRBD2 | CASSFLGLAGDEQYF | TGTGCCAGCAGCTTCCTGGGACTAGCGGGGGACGAGCAGTACTTC
TRBJ2-1 | - | TRBV19 | TRBD2 | CASSTSGSPSYNEQFF | TGTGCCAGTAGCACTAGCGGGAGTCCCTCCTACAATGAGCAGTTCTTC
TRBJ2-1 | - | TRBV11-3 | TRBD2 | CASSLAGGINEQFF | TGTGCCAGCAGCCTAGCGGGAGGCATCAATGAGCAGTTCTTC
TRBJ2-5 | - | TRBV7-8 | - | CASSQGLGRETQYF | TGTGCCAGCAGCCAGGGGTTGGGGCGGGAGACCCAGTACTTC
TRBJ1-5 | - | TRBV6-1 | - | CASTEGGNNQPQHF | TGTGCCAGCACTGAAGGGGGTAACAATCAGCCCCAGCATTTT
TRBJ1-1 | many | TRBV20-1 | - | CSARGRGQLSNTEAFF | TGCAGTGCTAGAGGCAGGGGCCAACTCTCGAACACTGAAGCTTTCTTT
TRBJ2-5 | few | TRBV6-1 | - | CASTMGGVGPQYF | TGTGCCAGCACAATGGGGGGAGTGGGACCCCAGTACTTC
TRBJ1-1 | - | TRBV5-1 | - | CASSLPTLGTEAFF | TGCGCCAGCAGCCTCCCGACACTCGGGACTGAAGCTTTCTTT
TRBJ2-5 | - | TRBV7-2 | - | CASSLVRESETQYF | TGTGCCAGCAGCTTAGTTCGGGAATCCGAGACCCAGTACTTC
TRBJ2-7 | few | TRBV30 | - | CAWRGARVSYEQYF | TGTGCCTGGAGGGGAGCACGGGTCTCCTACGAGCAGTACTTC
TRBJ2-5 | many | TRBV7-2 | TRBD2 | CASSLRGLAGVETQYF | TGTGCCAGCAGCTTAAGAGGGCTAGCGGGAGTAGAGACCCAGTACTTC
TRBJ2-6 | - | TRBV5-1 | - | CASSLGRFSAGANVLTF | TGCGCCAGCAGCTTGGGACGGTTTTCGGCTGGGGCCAACGTCCTGACTTTC
TRBJ1-2 | many | TRBV30 | - | CAWRDGYYGYTF | TGTGCCTGGAGGGACGGATACTATGGCTACACCTTC
TRBJ2-2 | few | TRBV11-1 | - | CASSGSRVGELFF | TGTGCCAGCAGTGGTTCAAGGGTCGGGGAGCTGTTTTTT
TRBJ2-1 | once | TRBV6-2/TRBV6-3 | - | CAIRRTNNEQFF | TGTGCCATAAGGAGGACTAACAATGAGCAGTTCTTC
TRBJ2-7 | many | TRBV2 | - | CASSERGVSYEQYF | TGTGCCAGCAGTGAAAGGGGGGTTTCTTACGAGCAGTACTTC
TRBJ1-5 | - | TRBV30 | - | CAWSLARGNQPQHF | TGTGCCTGGAGTTTGGCACGAGGGAATCAGCCCCAGCATTTT
TRBJ1-2 | few | TRBV19 | - | CASSIASYYGYTF | TGTGCCAGTAGTATAGCCTCGTACTATGGCTACACCTTC
TRBJ2-5 | many | TRBV6-1 | TRBD1 | CASSHGTGKYQETQYF | TGTGCCAGCAGTCACGGGACAGGGAAGTACCAAGAGACCCAGTACTTC
TRBJ1-1 | few | TRBV19 | TRBD1 | CASRRTGSRLGTEAFF | TGTGCCAGTAGACGGACAGGGTCTCGATTAGGCACTGAAGCTTTCTTT
TRBJ1-5 | - | TRBV7-2 | - | CASSPQAGTREPQHF | TGTGCCAGCAGCCCCCAGGCAGGGACGAGGGAGCCCCAGCATTTT
TRBJ1-1 | few | TRBV27 | - | CASSLSGRPPTEAFF | TGTGCCAGCAGTTTATCCGGCAGGCCCCCCACTGAAGCTTTCTTT
TRBJ1-5 | many | TRBV12-3/TRBV12-4 | - | CASSASDTDQPQHF | TGTGCCAGCAGTGCTTCGGACACCGACCAGCCCCAGCATTTT
TRBJ2-5 | many | TRBV29-1 | - | CSGGPPGLPLGTQYF | TGCAGCGGGGGGCCACCGGGACTACCGTTGGGGACCCAGTACTTC
TRBJ1-1 | many | TRBV5-6 | TRBD1 | CASTQGMNTEAFF | TGTGCCAGCACACAGGGGATGAACACTGAAGCTTTCTTT
TRBJ2-7 | - | TRBV6-2/TRBV6-3 | - | CASSYPELVGTYEQYF | TGTGCCAGCAGTTACCCGGAACTAGTGGGTACCTACGAGCAGTACTTC
TRBJ2-2 | - | TRBV7-9 | - | CASRSGRELFF | TGTGCCAGCCGGTCGGGGCGGGAGCTGTTTTTT
TRBJ2-7 | - | TRBV30 | TRBD1 | CAWSGGIRGPYEQYF | TGTGCCTGGAGTGGGGGAATTAGGGGGCCGTACGAGCAGTACTTC
TRBJ2-5 | - | TRBV15 | TRBD2 | CATSRKREGWETQYF | TGTGCCACCAGCAGGAAGCGGGAGGGCTGGGAGACCCAGTACTTC
TRBJ1-6 | many | TRBV24-1 | - | CATSDRTANSPLHF | TGTGCCACCAGTGATAGGACAGCTAATTCACCCCTCCACTTT
TRBJ2-7 | many | TRBV6-2/TRBV6-3 | - | CASTPGTATYEQYF | TGTGCCAGCACCCCCGGGACGGCGACCTACGAGCAGTACTTC
TRBJ2-7 | - | TRBV5-1 | TRBD2 | CASSLALAGAVSGRVYEQYF | TGCGCCAGCAGCTTGGCGTTAGCAGGGGCGGTTAGCGGGAGAGTCTACGAGCAGTACTTC
TRBJ2-7 | many | TRBV20-1 | TRBD1 | CSAGTDVYEQYF | TGCAGTGCCGGGACAGACGTATACGAGCAGTACTTC
TRBJ1-6 | - | TRBV19 | - | CASSLQSSPLHF | TGTGCCAGTAGCCTACAGAGTTCACCCCTCCACTTT
TRBJ2-5 | few | TRBV14 | TRBD1 | CASSQNIGGQGARETQYF | TGTGCCAGCAGCCAAAACATAGGCGGACAGGGGGCTCGGGAGACCCAGTACTTC
TRBJ1-1 | many | TRBV2 | - | CASSDPGVATEAFF | TGTGCCAGCAGTGACCCGGGCGTCGCCACTGAAGCTTTCTTT
TRBJ2-7 | few | TRBV5-1 | - | CASSLVDSWDEQYF | TGCGCCAGCAGCTTGGTCGACTCCTGGGACGAGCAGTACTTC